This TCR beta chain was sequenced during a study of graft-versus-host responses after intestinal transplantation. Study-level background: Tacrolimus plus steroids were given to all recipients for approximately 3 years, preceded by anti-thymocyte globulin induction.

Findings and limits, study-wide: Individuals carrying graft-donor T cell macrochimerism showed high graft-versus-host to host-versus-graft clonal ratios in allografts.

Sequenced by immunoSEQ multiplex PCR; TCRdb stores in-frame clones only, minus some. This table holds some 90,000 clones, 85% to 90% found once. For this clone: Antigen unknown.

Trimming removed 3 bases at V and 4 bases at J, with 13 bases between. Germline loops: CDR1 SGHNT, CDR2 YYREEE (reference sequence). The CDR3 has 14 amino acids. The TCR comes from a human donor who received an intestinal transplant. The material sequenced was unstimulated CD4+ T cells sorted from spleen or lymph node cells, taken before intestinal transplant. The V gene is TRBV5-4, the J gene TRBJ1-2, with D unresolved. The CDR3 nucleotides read TGTGCCAGCAGCTCGGGGAGGGCCATCTATGGCTACACCTTC. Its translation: CASSSGRAIYGYTF.